This TCR beta chain was profiled in a study of CD8+CD57+ T cells in acquired aplastic anemia. The wider study: Each DNA sample taken from sorted CD4+ and CD8+ cells came to around 2.9 ug on average.

Genomic DNA, serving as template, underwent TCR beta VDJ and CDR3 profiling. TCRdb re-analysed the reads in MiXCR, keeping a single row per CDR3 protein. The sample contains 90,000 to 130,000 distinct CDR3 sequences, roughly 50% of which appear only once. There are 14 residues in the CDR3. Trimming cost V 4 bases and J 8 bases, with 16 bases left between them. Germline CDR1 reads SGHDT; CDR2 reads YYEEEE. As concerns this clonotype: A much larger clone differs from this one at a single base, so this may be a read error.

The J gene is TRBJ2-1, the V gene TRBV5-6, with D possibly TRBD1 on 6 matching bases. The TCR was taken from a human donor in good health, serving as a control. Material for sequencing was sorted CD4+, CD8+, or CD8+CD57+ T cells (not recorded which) from PBMCs. CDR3 loop: CASSGDGQYHEQFF. CDR3 nucleotides: TGTGCCAGCAGCGGAGACGGACAGTATCATGAGCAGTTCTTC.